This T cell receptor (beta chain) was sequenced for a study of Ad26.COV2.S vaccination and SARS-CoV-2 variants. This CDR3 comprises 15 residues. With 0 bases clipped from V and 6 bases from J, the junction kept 4 bases outside the gene matches. Germline loops: CDR1 SEHNR, CDR2 FQNEAQ (reference sequence). The treatment here: around 19 received Ad26.COV2.S at low or high dose, single or two shots; roughly five received placebo; per-sample allocation not given. Sampling happened 63 days after the first vaccine or placebo injection. Repertoires were generated with immunoSEQ multiplex PCR, while TCRdb's copy carries only in-frame clones and drops some. Of about 350,000 clones listed, roughly 89% were seen once; the top ten hold just under 5%.

This TCR was recovered from a person aged 18-65 years who received the Ad26.COV2.S COVID-19 vaccine or a placebo. The chain joins TRBV7-9 to TRBJ1-4, with 7 bases that match TRBD1. The source material was peripheral blood, sampled in a trial of Ad26.COV2.S vaccine versus placebo. In DNA form, the CDR3 reads TGTGCCAGCAGCTTAGCGTGGGACAGAGATGAAAAACTGTTTTTT. This translates into CASSLAWDRDEKLFF. The full variable domain, with the rest looked up from reference TRBV7-9 and TRBJ1-4, is DTGVSQNPRHKITKRGQNVTFRCDPISEHNRLYWYRQTLGQGPEFLTYFQNEAQLEKSRLLSDRFSAERPKGSFSTLEIQRTEQGDSAMYLCASSLAWDRDEKLFFGSGTQLSVL.